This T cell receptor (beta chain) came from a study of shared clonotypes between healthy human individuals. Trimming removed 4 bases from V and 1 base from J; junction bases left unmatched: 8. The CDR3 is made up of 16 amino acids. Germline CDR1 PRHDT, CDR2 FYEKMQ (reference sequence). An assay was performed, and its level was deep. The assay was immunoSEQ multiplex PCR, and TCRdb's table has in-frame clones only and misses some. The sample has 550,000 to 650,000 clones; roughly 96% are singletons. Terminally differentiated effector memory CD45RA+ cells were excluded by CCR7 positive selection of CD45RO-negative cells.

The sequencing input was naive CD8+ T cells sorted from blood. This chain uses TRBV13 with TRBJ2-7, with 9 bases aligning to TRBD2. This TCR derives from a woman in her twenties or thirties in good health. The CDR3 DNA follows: TGTGCCAGCAGCTCCAACGGCGGGAGGGATTCCTACGAGCAGTACTTC. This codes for CASSSNGGRDSYEQYF.